This T cell receptor (beta chain) originates from a study of blood T cell repertoires in COVID-19. Trimming cost V 3 bases and J 13 bases; bases outside gene matches: 8. CDR3 length: 13 amino acids. The germline V gene has CDR1 SEHNR and CDR2 FQNEAQ (reference sequence). Data came from immunoSEQ multiplex PCR; TCRdb stores just in-frame clones and leaves some out. Of roughly 40,000 clones listed, around 89% are singletons. This sequence originates from a human donor in a cohort sampled during active COVID-19. The specimen was peripheral blood. The chain combines TRBV7-9 with TRBJ2-3, with 9 bases that match TRBD1. This chain's CDR3 is CASSLEQGAPKYF. CDR3 nucleotides: TGTGCCAGCAGCTTGGAACAGGGGGCCCCCAAGTATTTT.